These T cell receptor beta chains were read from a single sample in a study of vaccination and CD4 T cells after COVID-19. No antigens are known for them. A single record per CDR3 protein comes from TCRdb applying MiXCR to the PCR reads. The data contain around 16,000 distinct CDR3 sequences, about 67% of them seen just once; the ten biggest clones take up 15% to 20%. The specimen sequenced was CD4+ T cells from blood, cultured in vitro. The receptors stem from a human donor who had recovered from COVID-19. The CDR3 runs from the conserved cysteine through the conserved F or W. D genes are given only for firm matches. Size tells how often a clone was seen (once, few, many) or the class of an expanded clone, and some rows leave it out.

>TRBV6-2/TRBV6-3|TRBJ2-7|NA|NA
CASSYPEDPYEQYF
TGTGCCAGCAGTTACCCAGAGGATCCCTACGAGCAGTACTTC
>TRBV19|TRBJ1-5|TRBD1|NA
CASRQGQGSNQPQHF
TGTGCCAGTAGACAGGGACAGGGAAGCAATCAGCCCCAGCATTTT
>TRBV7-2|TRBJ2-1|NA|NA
CASSSREQFF
TGTGCCAGCAGCTCCCGTGAGCAGTTCTTC
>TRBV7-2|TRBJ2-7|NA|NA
CASSLGNSPYEQYF
TGTGCCAGCAGCTTAGGTAACAGTCCCTACGAGCAGTACTTC
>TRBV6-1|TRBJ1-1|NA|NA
CASSDQGPNTEAFF
TGTGCCAGCAGCGACCAGGGGCCGAACACTGAAGCTTTCTTT
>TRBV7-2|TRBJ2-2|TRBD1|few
CASSLRLQGANTGELFF
TGTGCCAGCAGCTTAAGGCTCCAGGGGGCGAACACCGGGGAGCTGTTTTTT
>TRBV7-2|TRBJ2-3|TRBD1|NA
CASSLRTTGGATDTQYF
TGTGCCAGCAGCTTAAGAACGACAGGGGGCGCGACAGATACGCAGTATTTT
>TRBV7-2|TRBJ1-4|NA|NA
CASSSPPSGKLFF
TGTGCCAGCAGCTCCCCTCCCTCAGGAAAACTGTTTTTT
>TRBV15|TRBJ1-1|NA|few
CATSPGPNTEAFF
TGTGCCACCAGCCCCGGGCCGAACACTGAAGCTTTCTTT
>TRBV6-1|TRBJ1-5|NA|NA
CASSLTWKGGQPQHF
TGTGCCAGCAGCTTGACGTGGAAGGGCGGTCAGCCCCAGCATTTT
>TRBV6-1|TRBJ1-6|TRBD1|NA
CASSTPPGTGSYNSPLHF
TGTGCCAGCAGTACCCCGCCCGGGACAGGGTCCTATAATTCACCCCTCCACTTT